Below are 23 T cell receptor beta chains sequenced from a single sample in a study of cytomegalovirus exposure and HLA in healthy donors. Generated by immunoSEQ multiplex PCR, the TCRdb table keeps only in-frame clones and is missing some. The top ten hold under 4.5% of the sample, which has roughly 100,000 clones, around 83% seen once. The source material was PBMCs. The receptors here all came from a woman in her late teens or twenties in good health and CMV-seropositive.

The V and J genes are TRBV6-5 and TRBJ1-2; 8 bases are shared with TRBD1. The CDR3 is 15 amino acids. Germline V gene sequence: CDR1 MNHEY, CDR2 SVGAGI. V shed 4 bases and J 4 bases; nucleotides not matched to a gene: 8. CDR3 in amino acids: CASSFPGQGFYGYTF. In DNA form, the CDR3 reads TGTGCCAGCAGTTTCCCAGGACAGGGCTTCTATGGCTACACCTTC.

The V and J genes are TRBV7-8 and TRBJ2-1, with 7 bases identical to TRBD2. J lost 2 bases, V lost 0 bases, and 7 bases had no gene match. The germline V gene has CDR1 SGHVS and CDR2 FQNEAQ. The CDR3 consists of 17 residues. The CDR3: CASSLAHSGYTYNEQFF. CDR3 bases: TGTGCCAGCAGCTTAGCCCATAGCGGGTACACCTACAATGAGCAGTTCTTC.

As concerns this clone: The same CDR3 arises from other DNA sequences in this sample as well. The chain is built from TRBV5-1 and TRBJ2-2, with 8 bases that match TRBD1. The V gene end was trimmed by 4 bases and the J gene end by 6 bases; junction bases not matched to a gene: 5. From germline, CDR1 is SGHRS and CDR2 YFSETQ. This CDR3 contains 14 residues. CDR3 in DNA: TGCGCCAGCAGCCTAGGACAGGGCGCCGGGGAGCTGTTTTTT. Its protein is CASSLGQGAGELFF.

The CDR3 sequence: CASRPGGREQFF. The CDR3 DNA reads TGTGCCAGCAGACCCGGGGGGCGCGAGCAGTTCTTC. The gene calls are TRBV28 and TRBJ2-1; possible D gene TRBD2, 7 bases. The germline V and J ends were trimmed by 6 bases and 10 bases, with 13 bases remaining between them. CDR1 MDHEN and CDR2 SYDVKM come from the germline V gene. This CDR3 spans 12 amino acids.

The chain recombines TRBV12-5 with TRBJ1-2; D not certain. There are 14 residues in the CDR3. Germline CDR1 and CDR2: LGHNT and FRNRAP. Trimming left V 1 base short and J 4 bases short, with 10 bases between. In DNA, the CDR3 is TGTGCTAGTGGTTTGGGCGGAGCGGTCTATGGCTACACCTTC. This encodes CASGLGGAVYGYTF.

The V gene is TRBV29-1, the J gene TRBJ1-2; TRBD1 matches at 8 bases. This CDR3 is built from 13 residues. Per the germline V gene, CDR1 is SQVTM and CDR2 is ANQGSEA. The CDR3 is CSHTGGANYGYTF. CDR3 nucleotide sequence: TGCAGTCACACAGGGGGAGCTAACTATGGCTACACCTTC. The full variable domain, in which reference TRBV29-1 and TRBJ1-2 provide the parts outside the CDR3, is SAVISQKPSRDICQRGTSLTIQCQVDSQVTMMFWYRQQPGQSLTLIATANQGSEATYESGFVIDKFPISRPNLTFSTLTVSNMSPEDSSIYLCSHTGGANYGYTFGSGTRLTVV.

The chain joins TRBV12-5 to TRBJ2-1; 8 nucleotides line up with TRBD1. Germline V CDR1 and CDR2: LGHNT, FRNRAP. The trim removed 5 bases at V and 5 bases at J, leaving 8 bases unmatched. This CDR3 is built from 15 residues. This CDR3 reads CASGVGTGQNNEQFF. The CDR3 DNA reads TGTGCTAGTGGTGTGGGGACAGGACAAAACAATGAGCAGTTCTTC.

This clone was seen a few times. The CDR3 coding sequence is TGTGCCAGCAGTAACCAACGGGAGGGAAGGGGCAATGAGCAGTTCTTC. Protein: CASSNQREGRGNEQFF. V is TRBV28 and J is TRBJ2-1, with TRBD2 identical over 8 bases. The CDR3 length is 16 residues. Trimming at V came to 5 bases and at J to 6 bases, leaving 12 bases not matched to a gene. Germline CDR1 is MDHEN and CDR2 is SYDVKM.

This sequence joins TRBV10-1 and TRBJ2-3; 8 bases line up with TRBD2. The CDR3 length is 13 residues. V shed 3 bases and J 14 bases; nucleotides not matched to a gene: 10. Looked up from germline, CDR1 is WNHNN and CDR2 is SYGVQD (reference sequence). CDR3 DNA sequence: TGCGCCAGCAGTGACCCCCTTAGCGGGATCCCGTATTTT. It yields the protein CASSDPLSGIPYF.

CDR3 sequence reads: CASTPQIGGHYGYTF. The DNA for the CDR3 is TGTGCCAGCACCCCCCAAATTGGGGGCCACTATGGCTACACCTTC. This rearrangement joins TRBV6-4 to TRBJ1-2; D might be TRBD1 (6 bases). Germline V lookup: CDR1 MRHNA, CDR2 SNTAGT. The V end lost 7 bases, the J end lost 3 bases, and 18 bases lay between the germline ends. The CDR3 has 15 residues.

J is TRBJ2-7 and V is TRBV7-8; D may be TRBD1 (6 bases). The ends were cut back, 1 base at V and 3 bases at J, with 7 bases in the middle. Germline CDR1 reads SGHVS; CDR2 reads FQNEAQ. The CDR3 sequence is 13 residues long. The CDR3 spells CASSLVDSYEQYF. CDR3 nucleotides: TGTGCCAGCAGCTTAGTGGACAGCTACGAGCAGTACTTC.

V usage is TRBV5-1 and J usage is TRBJ2-5; tentative D call: TRBD2 (6 bases). Germline lookup yields CDR1 SGHRS and CDR2 YFSETQ. There are 14 residues in the CDR3. Trimming removed 1 base from V and 4 bases from J, with 11 bases in between. CDR3 in amino acids: CASSLWGVGETQYF. The CDR3 region has the DNA TGCGCCAGCAGCTTGTGGGGGGTTGGAGAGACCCAGTACTTC.

V usage is TRBV2 and J usage is TRBJ2-7; the match to TRBD2 covers 7 bases. There are 14 residues in the CDR3. Per the germline V gene, CDR1 is SNHLY and CDR2 is FYNNEI. After removal of 7 bases from V and 3 bases from J, the junction contained 9 bases not matched to a gene. The CDR3 nucleotides read TGTGCCAGCACCATGGGGGGGTCGGGCTACGAGCAGTACTTC. It codes for CASTMGGSGYEQYF.

This CDR3 reads CASSLDPDGEGYTF. CDR3 in DNA: TGTGCCAGCAGCTTAGATCCGGACGGGGAGGGCTACACCTTC. This chain links TRBV11-3 with TRBJ1-2, with D unresolved. The V end lost 0 bases, the J end lost 8 bases, and 13 bases lay between the germline ends. Germline V lookup: CDR1 SGHNT, CDR2 YENEEA. This CDR3 is 14 amino acids long.

The CDR3 spells CASSWDRGTFEQYF. CDR3 coding DNA: TGTGCCAGCAGCTGGGACAGGGGGACCTTCGAGCAGTACTTC. The chain has TRBV11-1 and TRBJ2-7; 11 bases align to TRBD1. The CDR3 covers 14 residues. CDR1 SGHAT and CDR2 FQDESV come from the germline V gene (reference sequence). V shed 4 bases and J 6 bases; nucleotides not matched to a gene: 5.

This clone has only a few counts. The chain couples TRBV6-5 to TRBJ1-2; 7 positions match TRBD1. The V and J ends lost 6 bases and 7 bases, in that order; junction bases with no gene match: 8. Germline CDR1 MNHEY, CDR2 SVGAGI. The CDR3 spans 13 residues. CDR3 residues: CASSPQGGRGYTF. The CDR3 coding sequence is TGTGCCAGCAGCCCCCAGGGGGGACGTGGCTACACCTTC.

The chain links TRBV29-1 to TRBJ1-1, with D possibly matching TRBD1 (5 bases). The CDR3 sequence is 11 residues long. Trimming removed 8 bases from V and 4 bases from J, with 11 bases in between. Germline CDR1 SQVTM, CDR2 ANQGSEA. The DNA for the CDR3 is TGCAGCCCCAGGGATACCACTGAAGCTTTCTTT. Protein: CSPRDTTEAFF.

This clone came up a few times. This chain uses TRBV5-1 with TRBJ2-7; TRBD2 aligns across 7 bases. Per germline, CDR1 SGHRS and CDR2 YFSETQ. The CDR3 has 14 amino acids. The trim removed 5 bases at V and 3 bases at J, leaving 8 bases unmatched. The CDR3 is CASRAGTTNYEQYF. DNA for the CDR3: TGCGCCAGCAGAGCGGGGACTACCAACTACGAGCAGTACTTC.

This chain links TRBV6-1 with TRBJ2-2, with 9 bases matching TRBD1. The CDR3 runs 15 residues. V was clipped by 4 bases and J by 7 bases; unmatched bases: 7. Germline CDR1 MNHNS, CDR2 SASEGT. CDR3 residues: CASSVTQGANGELFF. CDR3 coding DNA: TGTGCCAGCAGTGTGACACAGGGGGCTAACGGGGAGCTGTTTTTT.

The rearrangement uses TRBV9 and TRBJ2-1, with TRBD1 identical over 10 bases. Losses at the gene ends were 4 bases for V and 0 bases for J; bases not matched to a gene: 4. The CDR3 length is 16 residues. CDR1 SGDLS and CDR2 YYNGEE come from the germline V gene. The CDR3 is CASSRQGASSYNEQFF. CDR3 nucleotides: TGTGCCAGCAGCCGACAGGGGGCCAGCTCCTACAATGAGCAGTTCTTC. The full variable domain, with the rest looked up from reference TRBV9 and TRBJ2-1, is DSGVTQTPKHLITATGQRVTLRCSPRSGDLSVYWYQQSLDQGLQFLIQYYNGEERAKGNILERFSAQQFPDLHSELNLSSLELGDSALYFCASSRQGASSYNEQFFGPGTRLTVL.

This clone was counted only a few times. The gene calls are TRBV10-3 and TRBJ1-6, with D maybe TRBD1 (6 bases). Germline CDR1 reads ENHRY; CDR2 reads SYGVKD. The CDR3 is made up of 14 amino acids. Trimming took 4 bases from V and 7 from J, leaving 11 bases between them. The CDR3 loop reads CAISAGQRNSPLHF. The CDR3 DNA reads as TGTGCCATCAGTGCTGGACAGAGAAATTCACCCCTCCACTTT.

This rearrangement joins TRBV2 to TRBJ2-1; possibly TRBD1 for D (5 bases). The CDR3 runs 15 residues. V lost 2 bases, J lost 7 bases, and 15 bases lay in between. Germline V lookup: CDR1 SNHLY, CDR2 FYNNEI. DNA of the CDR3: TGTGCCAGCAGTGAAAGGTGGGGCAACGAAAATGAGCAGTTCTTC. Residues: CASSERWGNENEQFF.

A word on this clone: One junction end disagrees with the germline gene, perhaps due to a read error. The rearrangement uses TRBV11-2 and TRBJ2-7, with D perhaps TRBD1 (5 bases). Looked up from germline, CDR1 is SGHAT and CDR2 is FQNNGV. There are 13 residues in the CDR3. DNA for the CDR3: TGTGCCCTAATACCCGTAGGCGGAACAGGTTTGGTCTTC. Its protein is CALIPVGGTGLVF. Combining the CDR3 with reference TRBV11-2 and TRBJ2-7 gives the whole variable domain EAGVAQSPRYKIIEKRQSVAFWCNPISGHATLYWYQQILGQGPKLLIQFQNNGVVDDSQLPKDRFSAERLKGVDSTLKIQPAKLEDSAVYLCALIPVGGTGLVFGPGTRLTVT.